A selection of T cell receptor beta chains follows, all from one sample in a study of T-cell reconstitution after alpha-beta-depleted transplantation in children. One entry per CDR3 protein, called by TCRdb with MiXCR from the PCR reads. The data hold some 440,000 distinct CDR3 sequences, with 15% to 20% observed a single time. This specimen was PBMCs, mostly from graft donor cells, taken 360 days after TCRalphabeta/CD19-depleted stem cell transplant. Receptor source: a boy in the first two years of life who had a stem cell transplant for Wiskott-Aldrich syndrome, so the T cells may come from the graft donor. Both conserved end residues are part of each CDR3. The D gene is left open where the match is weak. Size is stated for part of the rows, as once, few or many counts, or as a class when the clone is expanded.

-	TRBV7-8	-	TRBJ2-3	CASSLSRDPRSTDTQYF	TGTGCCAGCAGCTTGAGTAGGGACCCCAGGAGCACAGATACGCAGTATTTT
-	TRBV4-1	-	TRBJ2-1	CASSQDRRTGGMNEQFF	TGCGCCAGCAGCCAAGACAGGAGAACAGGTGGTATGAATGAGCAGTTCTTC
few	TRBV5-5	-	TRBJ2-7	CASSWEFYEQYF	TGTGCCAGCAGCTGGGAGTTCTACGAGCAGTACTTC
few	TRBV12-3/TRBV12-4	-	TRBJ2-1	CASSRALNEQFF	TGTGCCAGCAGTCGGGCCCTCAATGAGCAGTTCTTC
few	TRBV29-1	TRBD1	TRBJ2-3	CSVGGTASTDTQYF	TGCAGCGTTGGAGGGACAGCTAGCACAGATACGCAGTATTTT
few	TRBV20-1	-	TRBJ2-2	CSARRRGTGELFF	TGCAGTGCTAGAAGGCGGGGCACCGGGGAGCTGTTTTTT
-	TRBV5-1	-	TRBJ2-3	CASSGQWGTSTDTQYF	TGCGCCAGTTCCGGACAGTGGGGTACTAGCACAGATACGCAGTATTTT
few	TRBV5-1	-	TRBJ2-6	CASSSTPGANVLTF	TGCGCCAGCAGCTCTACCCCCGGGGCCAACGTCCTGACTTTC
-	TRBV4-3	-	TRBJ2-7	CASSRGGRGDYEQYF	TGCGCCAGCAGCCGAGGTGGCAGGGGGGACTACGAGCAGTACTTC
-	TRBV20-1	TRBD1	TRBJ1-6	CSARVTGTVSYNSPLHF	TGCAGTGCTAGAGTTACAGGGACAGTCTCCTATAATTCACCCCTCCACTTT
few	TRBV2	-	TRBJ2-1	CASKEGGPLEQFF	TGTGCCAGCAAGGAGGGGGGGCCGTTGGAGCAGTTCTTC
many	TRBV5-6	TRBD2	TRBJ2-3	CASSLITSGQRDTQYF	TGTGCCAGCAGCTTGATAACTAGCGGGCAAAGGGATACGCAGTATTTT
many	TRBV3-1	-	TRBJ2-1	CASSHSISYNEQFF	TGTGCCAGCAGCCACTCCATCTCCTACAATGAGCAGTTCTTC
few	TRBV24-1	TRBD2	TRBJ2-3	CATGSSGRAADTQYF	TGTGCCACCGGATCTAGCGGGAGGGCCGCAGATACGCAGTATTTT
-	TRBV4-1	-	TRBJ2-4	CASRPGVLAKNIQYF	TGCGCCAGCAGACCGGGGGTACTAGCCAAAAACATTCAGTACTTC
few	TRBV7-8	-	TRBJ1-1	CASSLGGKAFF	TGTGCCAGCAGCTTAGGTGGCAAAGCTTTCTTT
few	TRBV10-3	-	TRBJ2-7	CAISGTQIGYEQYF	TGTGCCATCAGTGGGACACAGATAGGCTACGAGCAGTACTTC
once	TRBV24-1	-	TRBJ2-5	CATSGGFQETQYF	TGTGCCACCAGTGGGGGTTTCCAAGAGACCCAGTACTTC
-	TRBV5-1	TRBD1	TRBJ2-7	CASSLEGARLYEQYF	TGCGCCAGCAGCTTGGAGGGGGCGCGGTTATACGAGCAGTACTTC
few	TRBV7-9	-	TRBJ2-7	CASSFDGVTYEQYF	TGTGCCAGCAGCTTTGATGGGGTAACCTACGAGCAGTACTTC
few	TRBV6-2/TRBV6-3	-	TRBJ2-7	CASSYRTDYEQYF	TGTGCCAGCAGTTATAGGACAGATTACGAGCAGTACTTC
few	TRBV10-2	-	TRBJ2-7	CASGKDYEQYF	TGCGCCAGCGGGAAAGACTACGAGCAGTACTTC
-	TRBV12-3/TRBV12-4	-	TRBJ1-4	CASSLATGTEKLFF	TGTGCCAGCAGTTTAGCGACCGGGACCGAAAAACTGTTTTTT
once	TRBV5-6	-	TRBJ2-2	CASSFGSGELFF	TGTGCCAGCAGCTTTGGTTCCGGGGAGCTGTTTTTT
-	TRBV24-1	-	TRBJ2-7	CATSEGGGSYEQYF	TGTGCCACCAGTGAAGGGGGTGGGTCCTACGAGCAGTACTTC
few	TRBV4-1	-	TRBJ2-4	CASSQGYEWATVSNIQYF	TGCGCCAGCAGCCAAGGTTATGAATGGGCGACCGTTTCAAACATTCAGTACTTC
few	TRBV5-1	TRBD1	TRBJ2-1	CASSRDRARSEQFF	TGCGCCAGCAGCCGGGACAGGGCCAGGAGTGAGCAGTTCTTC
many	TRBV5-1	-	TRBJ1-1	CASRRRALNTEAFF	TGCGCCAGCAGGCGGAGAGCCTTGAACACTGAAGCTTTCTTT
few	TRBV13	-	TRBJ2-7	CASSLVLRGRYYEQYF	TGTGCCAGCAGCTTAGTCCTACGGGGGAGATACTACGAGCAGTACTTC
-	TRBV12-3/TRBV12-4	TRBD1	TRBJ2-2	CASTPRTGRNTGELFF	TGTGCCAGCACCCCTAGGACAGGGCGGAACACCGGGGAGCTGTTTTTT